This T cell receptor (beta chain) was found in a study of long-term antiretroviral therapy in people with HIV. Study overall: The 2015 immediate-ART recommendation was preceded by the earliest samples by about a decade. Study-level points and caveats: ART-treated samples gained diversity yet remained below transplant donor controls.

Sequencing relied on immunoSEQ assay v3.0, run at survey level. Using immunoSEQ multiplex PCR, the repertoire was profiled, and TCRdb retains in-frame clones only, with some absent. Among roughly 28,000 clones listed, more than 70% were seen once. CDR1 is LNHDA, CDR2 SQIVND, per germline (reference sequence). The CDR3 runs to 14 residues. The V gene lost 3 bases and the J gene lost 7 bases, with 16 bases spanning the gap. In regard to this clone: As yet, its antigen is unknown.

This sample comprised unsorted PBMCs, obtained 1.5 years before starting antiretroviral therapy. This sequence originates from a man aged 18 to 35 with HIV. The V call is TRBV19, the J call TRBJ2-7, with D possibly matching TRBD2 (6 bases). CDR3 sequence: CASSMAQEGWEQYF. DNA of the CDR3: TGTGCCAGTAGTATGGCCCAGGAGGGATGGGAGCAGTACTTC.